This T cell receptor beta chain was identified during a study of blood T cell repertoires in COVID-19. Overall study: In each case, the material was cDNA or gDNA derived from T cells, B-cell-depleted T cells, or PBMCs.

In the authors' methods: Nucleated cell number was recorded as an estimate derived from reference gene primer amplification. Produced via immunoSEQ multiplex PCR; TCRdb's table is partial and in-frame only. V and J calls and clone size are as listed in that table; D and trimming were resolved from the DNA. The table shows about 20,000 clones, with 79% occurring only once. The V segment lost 3 bases and the J segment 1 base; nucleotides outside the gene matches: 2. Germline V gives CDR1 SGHTA, CDR2 FQGNSA. There are 14 residues in the CDR3. Sequencing was carried out using peripheral blood. The sequence was collected from a man older than 75 with acute or convalescent COVID-19. The V call is TRBV7-2, the J call TRBJ2-5; 7 positions agree with TRBD1. CDR3 residues: CASSFRTGQETQYF. For the CDR3, the DNA is TGTGCCAGCAGCTTTAGGACAGGCCAAGAGACCCAGTACTTC.